This T cell receptor (beta chain) was captured in a study of T cells in Graves' hyperthyroidism and ophthalmopathy. Researchers took RNA transcripts and amplified the TCR beta CDR3 regions from them. The study used the HTBI primer set for a first-round RT-PCR of the TCR CDR3. TCRdb re-derived calls from the multiplex PCR reads in MiXCR, one entry per CDR3 protein. The repertoire holds around 350,000 distinct CDR3 sequences, approximately 25% seen once, with about 70% in the top ten. Findings and limits, study-wide: Most clonotypes expanded in thyroid above 0.001 were likewise present in blood.

CDR3 size: 14 residues. Germline V CDR1 and CDR2: SGHAT, FQNNGV. Deletions cut 5 bases from V and 4 bases from J, with 13 bases between. About this clonotype itself: Antigen specificity is unknown.

This chain uses TRBV11-2 with TRBJ2-3, with D perhaps TRBD2 (5 bases). The origin of this receptor is a man aged 50 or older with Graves' hyperthyroidism. Material: blood. The CDR3 nucleotides read TGTGCCAGCAGCGTCACGGGGAACGCAGATACGCAGTATTTT. Translation gives CASSVTGNADTQYF.